The entry that follows covers one T cell receptor beta chain sequence. An end of the junction does not agree with germline; a read error may underlie this. A primer in the constant region served to generate TCR beta cDNA from 500 to 600 ng of total RNA. Library construction for TCR beta comprised three nested multiplex PCR rounds performed with slightly modified ARM-PCR. TRBV1-TRBV30 forward primers paired with a C-beta reverse primer were used in the first two PCR rounds, which ran approximately 11 cycles each. TCRdb recomputed calls from the multiplex PCR reads with MiXCR, one row per CDR3 protein. The sample records about 70,000 distinct CDR3 sequences, approximately 70% being singletons. The sample is drawn from a study of tumor-infiltrating lymphocytes in primary liver carcinoma. Study details: Each of the samples returned roughly 3.65 to 7.5 million productive TCRbeta reads (a yield similar across tissue types).

The CDR3 covers 15 residues. Germline V CDR1 and CDR2: SQVTM, ANQGSEA. From 20-30 mg of unsorted bulk tissue, DNA and RNA were co-extracted together. All tumor samples contained more than 75% viable tumor cells. Sequencing used liver tumor tissue from sampling region 4. Subset reported: tumor region T4, right-lateral pole. The receptor was derived from a man aged 35 to 55 with primary liver carcinoma and hepatitis B virus infection. The rearrangement links TRBV29-1 to TRBJ2-1, with 8 bases matching TRBD1. CDR3 nucleotides: TGCAGCGTTGAGCACCGGGACAGGTGTTACAATGAACAGCTCTTC. Amino acid sequence: CSVEHRDRCYNEQLF.